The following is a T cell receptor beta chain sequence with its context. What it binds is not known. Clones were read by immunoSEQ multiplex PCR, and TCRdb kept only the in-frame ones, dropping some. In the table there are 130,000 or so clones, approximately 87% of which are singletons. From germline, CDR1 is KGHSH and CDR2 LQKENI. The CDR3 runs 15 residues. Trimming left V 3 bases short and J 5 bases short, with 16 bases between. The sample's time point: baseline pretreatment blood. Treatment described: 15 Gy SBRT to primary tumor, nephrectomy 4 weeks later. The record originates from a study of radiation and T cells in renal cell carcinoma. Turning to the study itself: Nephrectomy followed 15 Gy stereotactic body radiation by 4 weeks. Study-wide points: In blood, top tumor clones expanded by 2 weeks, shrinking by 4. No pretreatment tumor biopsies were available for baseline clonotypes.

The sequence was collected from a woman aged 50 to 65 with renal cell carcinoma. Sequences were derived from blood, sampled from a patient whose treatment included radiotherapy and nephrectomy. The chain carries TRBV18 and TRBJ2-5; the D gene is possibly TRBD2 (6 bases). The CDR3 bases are TGTGCCAGCTCACCTACCCTAGGACGGGAGGAGACCCAGTACTTC. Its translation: CASSPTLGREETQYF.